The 32 T cell receptor beta chains presented below share a single source sample, sequenced in a study of blood T cell repertoires in COVID-19. Produced via immunoSEQ multiplex PCR; TCRdb's table is partial and in-frame only. Of about 120,000 clones listed, approximately 92% were seen once; the top ten hold around a quarter. Sequencing input: peripheral blood. These receptors were obtained from a man in his 70s with active or convalescent COVID-19.

The rearrangement links TRBV3-1 (or the pseudogene TRBV3-2) to TRBJ2-1; tentative D call: TRBD1 (6 bases). CDR1 LGHDT and CDR2 YNNKEL come from the germline V gene (reference sequence). Trimming shortened V by 8 bases and J by 7 bases, and 18 bases separated the two germline ends. The CDR3 sequence is 14 residues long. CDR3 in DNA: TGTGCCAGCGAAAGGGACAAACCGGGGAATGAGCAGTTCTTC. Translation gives CASERDKPGNEQFF.

The chain has TRBV7-8 and TRBJ1-3, with D perhaps matching TRBD1 (5 bases). There are 16 residues in the CDR3. Trimming pared 1 base from V and 0 bases from J, leaving 10 bases between. Germline V gene sequence: CDR1 SGHVS, CDR2 FQNEAQ. CDR3 DNA: TGTGCCAGCAGCTTAGGGGCGGGACCCTCTGGAAACACCATATATTTT. It codes for CASSLGAGPSGNTIYF. Full variable domain (remainder filled in from reference TRBV7-8 and TRBJ1-3): GAGVSQSPRYKVAKRGQDVALRCDPISGHVSLFWYQQALGQGPEFLTYFQNEAQLDKSGLPSDRFFAERPEGSVSTLKIQRTQQEDSAVYLCASSLGAGPSGNTIYFGEGSWLTVV.

This sequence joins TRBV19 and TRBJ2-4, with a tentative D call TRBD1 (5 bases). Germline assignment: CDR1 LNHDA and CDR2 SQIVND (reference sequence). The CDR3 has 17 amino acids. Trimming removed 3 bases at V and 0 bases at J, with 15 bases between. The CDR3 region is CASSMVGQGLAKNIQYF. The CDR3 DNA sequence: TGTGCCAGTAGTATGGTTGGGCAGGGCCTAGCCAAAAACATTCAGTACTTC.

The genes are TRBV10-2 and TRBJ1-1; a weak D match, TRBD1 (6 bases). Trimming left V 8 bases short and J 4 bases short, with 23 bases between. The CDR3 has 16 amino acids. Germline V gives CDR1 WSHSY, CDR2 SAAADI. Here the CDR3 reads CASWDNYRKRGTEAFF. CDR3 bases: TGCGCCAGCTGGGACAATTACAGGAAAAGAGGCACTGAAGCTTTCTTT.

This chain links TRBV19 with TRBJ1-4; 7 positions match TRBD1. The CDR3 totals 14 residues. Unmatched junction bases numbered 10, after V lost 8 bases and J lost 7 bases. Germline CDR1 LNHDA, CDR2 SQIVND (reference sequence). Written as DNA, the CDR3 is TGTGCCAGTCGACTACAGGGGTGGGGTGAAAAACTGTTTTTT. The encoded protein is CASRLQGWGEKLFF. Together with reference TRBV19 and TRBJ1-4, the CDR3 gives the full variable domain: DGGITQSPKYLFRKEGQNVTLSCEQNLNHDAMYWYRQDPGQGLRLIYYSQIVNDFQKGDIAEGYSVSREKKESFPLTVTSAQKNPTAFYLCASRLQGWGEKLFFGSGTQLSVL.

This clone was counted a single time. The rearrangement links TRBV13 to TRBJ1-3; possibly TRBD1 for D (5 bases). Trimming took off 6 bases at V and 2 bases at J, with 11 bases between the two ends. The germline V gene encodes CDR1 PRHDT and CDR2 FYEKMQ (reference sequence). This CDR3 is built from 14 residues. CDR3 sequence reads: CASRASGAGNTIYF. Written as DNA, the CDR3 is TGTGCCAGCAGGGCCTCGGGGGCTGGAAACACCATATATTTT.

This chain connects TRBV6-5 to TRBJ2-7; 7 positions match TRBD2. V trimming: 0 bases; J trimming: 5 bases; junction bases outside the gene matches: 7. The CDR3 is 15 amino acids. Looked up from germline, CDR1 is MNHEY and CDR2 is SVGAGI. The chain's CDR3 is CASSYSGGRWDEQYF. The CDR3 DNA is TGTGCCAGCAGTTACTCGGGCGGGAGATGGGACGAGCAGTACTTC.

The CDR3 loop is CASSPTQRTSGISYEQYF. CDR3 in DNA: TGTGCCAGCAGCCCTACACAGCGGACTAGCGGGATCTCCTACGAGCAGTACTTC. The chain uses TRBV11-2 and TRBJ2-7; TRBD2 agrees at 12 bases. Germline V CDR1 and CDR2: SGHAT, FQNNGV. This CDR3 comprises 18 residues. Trimming at V came to 5 bases and at J to 0 bases, leaving 11 bases not matched to a gene.

DNA of the CDR3: TGCAGCGTTGAGACTAGCGGGTACGAGCAGTACTTC. Amino acid sequence: CSVETSGYEQYF. V gene TRBV29-1 combines with J gene TRBJ2-7, with TRBD2 matching over 10 bases. CDR1 is SQVTM and CDR2 is ANQGSEA in the germline V gene. Trimming cost V 3 bases and J 4 bases; bases outside gene matches: 0. CDR3 length: 12 amino acids.

The chain carries TRBV12-3 or TRBV12-4 and TRBJ1-2; D unclear. The V gene lost 1 base and the J gene lost 8 bases, with 8 bases spanning the gap. This CDR3 spans 12 amino acids. The CDR3 protein is CASSLESLGYTF. The CDR3 DNA reads TGTGCCAGCAGTTTAGAAAGTCTAGGCTACACCTTC.

The chain uses TRBV28 and TRBJ1-1, with 7 bases matching TRBD1. Germline CDR1 reads MDHEN; CDR2 reads SYDVKM. With 2 bases clipped from V and 9 bases from J, the junction kept 9 bases outside the gene matches. The CDR3 consists of 14 residues. DNA of the CDR3: TGTGCCAGCAGTTTAGGGGGAAAGGGGGCTCAAGCTTTCTTT. It specifies CASSLGGKGAQAFF. Full variable domain (missing parts from reference TRBV28 and TRBJ1-1): DVKVTQSSRYLVKRTGEKVFLECVQDMDHENMFWYRQDPGLGLRLIYFSYDVKMKEKGDIPEGYSVSREKKERFSLILESASTNQTSMYLCASSLGGKGAQAFFGQGTRLTVV.

This chain links TRBV28 with TRBJ1-3; tentative D call: TRBD1 (6 bases). V lost 3 bases, J lost 0 bases, and 12 bases lay in between. The CDR3 contains 16 residues. The germline CDR1 and CDR2 sequences are MDHEN and SYDVKM. This chain's CDR3 is CASSLGRTASGNTIYF. The DNA for the CDR3 is TGTGCCAGCAGTTTGGGCCGGACAGCCTCTGGAAACACCATATATTTT.

A note on this clone: Other DNA sequences in this sample translate to the same CDR3. V gene TRBV27 combines with J gene TRBJ2-7, with 7 bases lining up with TRBD1. This CDR3 spans 14 amino acids. The V and J ends lost 2 bases and 4 bases, in that order; junction bases with no gene match: 5. The germline V gene encodes CDR1 MNHEY and CDR2 SMNVEV (reference sequence). The CDR3 sequence: CASSLVRGSYEQYF. CDR3 coding DNA: TGTGCCAGCAGTTTAGTCAGGGGGAGTTACGAGCAGTACTTC.

The chain carries TRBV7-2 and TRBJ2-3; tentative D call: TRBD1 (6 bases). Between the trimmed V and J ends, which lost 0 bases and 2 bases, there was a span of 15 bases. CDR3 length equals 17 residues. From germline, CDR1 is SGHTA and CDR2 FQGNSA. CDR3 in amino acids: CASSLAIGRGITDTQYF. CDR3 coding DNA: TGTGCCAGCAGCTTAGCGATCGGCAGGGGAATCACAGATACGCAGTATTTT.

The chain has TRBV29-1 and TRBJ2-7; 7 positions agree with TRBD1. The CDR3 totals 14 residues. V was clipped by 4 bases and J by 3 bases; unmatched bases: 9. Germline CDR1 is SQVTM and CDR2 is ANQGSEA. As DNA, the CDR3 is TGCAGCGTTGGTCCGACAGGGCCCCTCTACGAGCAGTACTTC. It encodes CSVGPTGPLYEQYF.

The J gene is TRBJ2-3, the V gene TRBV6-4, with 11 bases lining up with TRBD1. Trimming removed 4 bases from V and 5 bases from J; junction bases left unmatched: 2. CDR3 length: 14 residues. Germline CDR1 MRHNA, CDR2 SNTAGT. The CDR3 reads CASSGTGGEDTQYF. The CDR3, as DNA: TGTGCCAGCAGTGGGACAGGGGGCGAAGATACGCAGTATTTT.

The chain couples TRBV11-2 to TRBJ2-5; 8 nucleotides agree with TRBD2. Germline V gives CDR1 SGHAT, CDR2 FQNNGV. V dropped 1 base and J dropped 1; count of bases not matched to a gene: 5. This CDR3 comprises 16 residues. CDR3 bases: TGTGCCAGCAGCTTAGGCACTAGCGGAGCCCAAGAGACCCAGTACTTC. Translating gives CASSLGTSGAQETQYF. Full variable domain (remainder filled in from reference TRBV11-2 and TRBJ2-5): EAGVAQSPRYKIIEKRQSVAFWCNPISGHATLYWYQQILGQGPKLLIQFQNNGVVDDSQLPKDRFSAERLKGVDSTLKIQPAKLEDSAVYLCASSLGTSGAQETQYFGPGTRLLVL.

The chain recombines TRBV19 with TRBJ1-3; D perhaps matches TRBD1 (5 bases). This CDR3 comprises 14 residues. Trimming took 3 bases from V and 2 from J, leaving 8 bases between them. The germline CDR1 and CDR2 sequences are LNHDA and SQIVND (reference sequence). CDR3 amino acids: CASSMGGAGNTIYF. DNA of the CDR3: TGTGCCAGTAGTATGGGGGGAGCTGGAAACACCATATATTTT.

In its sample, this clone was seen once. The gene calls are TRBV27 and TRBJ2-7; maybe TRBD1 (6 bases). There are 14 residues in the CDR3. In germline, CDR1 is MNHEY, CDR2 SMNVEV (reference sequence). Between the trimmed V and J ends, which lost 4 bases and 3 bases, there was a span of 13 bases. CDR3 protein: CASSSLDRFYEQYF. The CDR3 DNA reads TGTGCCAGCAGTTCCTTAGACAGGTTCTACGAGCAGTACTTC.

This chain connects TRBV2 to TRBJ2-6, with 11 bases matching TRBD1. The length of the CDR3 is 15 residues. Germline loops: CDR1 SNHLY, CDR2 FYNNEI. With 5 bases clipped from V and 8 bases from J, the junction kept 5 bases outside the gene matches. CDR3 amino acids: CASSRGTGGSNVLTF. CDR3 in DNA: TGTGCCAGCAGTCGCGGGACAGGGGGGTCCAACGTCCTGACTTTC. Full variable domain (rest looked up from reference TRBV2 and TRBJ2-6): EPEVTQTPSHQVTQMGQEVILRCVPISNHLYFYWYRQILGQKVEFLVSFYNNEISEKSEIFDDQFSVERPDGSNFTLKIRSTKLEDSAMYFCASSRGTGGSNVLTFGAGSRLTVL.

The V gene is TRBV18, the J gene TRBJ2-3; 11 positions match TRBD2. CDR1 KGHSH and CDR2 LQKENI come from the germline V gene. V trimming: 5 bases; J trimming: 5 bases; junction bases outside the gene matches: 9. This CDR3 contains 16 residues. In DNA form, the CDR3 reads TGTGCCAGCTCAGAAAATAGCGGGAGGGCAAAAGATACGCAGTATTTT. It encodes CASSENSGRAKDTQYF.

The chain joins TRBV24-1 to TRBJ2-5; possible D gene TRBD2, 6 bases. The germline V gene has CDR1 KGHDR and CDR2 SFDVKD. Between the trimmed V and J ends, which lost 9 bases and 5 bases, there was a span of 9 bases. This CDR3 has 11 residues. The CDR3 region has the DNA TGTGCCACCCGCCGGGGGGAGACCCAGTACTTC. Amino acid sequence: CATRRGETQYF.

The chain carries TRBV28 and TRBJ1-3; a weak D match, TRBD1 (5 bases). Germline CDR1 reads MDHEN; CDR2 reads SYDVKM. V lost 6 bases and J 2 bases, leaving 17 bases between the germline ends. This CDR3 is 16 amino acids long. CDR3 nucleotides: TGTGCCAGCAGCCAGCCCCTCAGACAGCCTGGAAACACCATATATTTT. This codes for CASSQPLRQPGNTIYF.

The V and J genes are TRBV7-9 and TRBJ1-2; 7 bases match TRBD1. The CDR3 sequence is 15 residues long. In germline, CDR1 is SEHNR, CDR2 FQNEAQ (reference sequence). After removal of 0 bases from V and 1 base from J, the junction contained 2 bases not matched to a gene. CDR3 nucleotide sequence: TGTGCCAGCAGCTTAGCGGCAGGGGGTAACTATGGCTACACCTTC. Translating it yields CASSLAAGGNYGYTF.

This chain uses TRBV19 with TRBJ1-1; D perhaps matches TRBD1 (6 bases). The germline V gene encodes CDR1 LNHDA and CDR2 SQIVND (reference sequence). The CDR3 length is 15 residues. V was trimmed by 3 bases and J by 6 bases, leaving 17 bases between them. In DNA form, the CDR3 reads TGTGCCAGTAGTATGAGGACAGCCTCCTACGCTGAAGCTTTCTTT. Protein: CASSMRTASYAEAFF.

This clone has only a few counts. The rearrangement joins TRBV5-1 to TRBJ2-7, with TRBD2 matching 11 bases. V was pared by 2 bases and J by 0 bases, with 1 base of the junction left unmatched. The germline V gene encodes CDR1 SGHRS and CDR2 YFSETQ. The CDR3 length is 15 residues. The CDR3 is CASSLLAGASYEQYF. CDR3 in DNA: TGCGCCAGCAGCTTACTAGCGGGAGCCTCCTACGAGCAGTACTTC.

The rearrangement joins TRBV28 to TRBJ1-6, with a possible D match to TRBD1 (5 bases). This CDR3 has 14 amino acids. V was shortened by 7 bases and J by 7 bases, with 14 bases between the two germline ends. Per germline, CDR1 MDHEN and CDR2 SYDVKM. The CDR3 is CASTIQGFNSPLHF. The CDR3 nucleotides read TGTGCCAGCACTATCCAGGGTTTCAATTCACCCCTCCACTTT. Filled out from reference TRBV28 and TRBJ1-6, the complete variable domain reads DVKVTQSSRYLVKRTGEKVFLECVQDMDHENMFWYRQDPGLGLRLIYFSYDVKMKEKGDIPEGYSVSREKKERFSLILESASTNQTSMYLCASTIQGFNSPLHFGNGTRLTVT.

The CDR3 protein is CASSYGGSAQPQHF. CDR3 in DNA: TGTGCCAGCAGTTACGGCGGGAGCGCTCAGCCCCAGCATTTT. The chain uses TRBV6-5 and TRBJ1-5; D unclear. There are 14 residues in the CDR3. V was cut by 2 bases and J by 6 bases, with 11 bases left in between. The V gene's germline CDR1 is MNHEY and CDR2 SVGAGI.

The rearrangement joins TRBV5-1 to TRBJ2-1; 7 bases fit TRBD2. The CDR3 has 14 residues. The germline V gene encodes CDR1 SGHRS and CDR2 YFSETQ. V gave up 6 bases and J gave up 8 bases; unmatched junction bases: 11. CDR3 loop: CASNNGGGPDEQFF. The DNA for the CDR3 is TGCGCCAGCAACAATGGGGGAGGGCCAGATGAGCAGTTCTTC.

The chain is built from TRBV9 and TRBJ2-1; 11 bases fit TRBD2. CDR1 is SGDLS and CDR2 is YYNGEE in the germline V gene. The junction had 3 bases not matched to a gene; V was cut back by 0 bases and J by 7 bases. The CDR3 is 15 residues long. Here the CDR3 DNA reads TGTGCCAGCAGCGTAGAGCTAGCGGGGGGAAATGAGCAGTTCTTC. It specifies CASSVELAGGNEQFF. Full variable domain (missing parts from reference TRBV9 and TRBJ2-1): DSGVTQTPKHLITATGQRVTLRCSPRSGDLSVYWYQQSLDQGLQFLIQYYNGEERAKGNILERFSAQQFPDLHSELNLSSLELGDSALYFCASSVELAGGNEQFFGPGTRLTVL.

This clone was seen only a few times. The chain links TRBV6-2 or TRBV6-3 to TRBJ2-3; D may be TRBD2 (5 bases). Trimming cost V 2 bases and J 2 bases, with 8 bases left between them. Per the germline V gene, CDR1 is MNHEY and CDR2 is SVGEGT. The CDR3 extends over 14 amino acids. The CDR3 loop is CASSYSGATDTQYF. DNA for the CDR3: TGTGCCAGCAGTTACAGCGGAGCCACAGATACGCAGTATTTT.

The CDR3 DNA is TGTGCCAGCAGCCCACGGGACAGGGCGGAAAAACTGTTTTTT. Amino acid sequence: CASSPRDRAEKLFF. The V call is TRBV7-9, the J call TRBJ1-4, with TRBD1 matching 9 bases. V lost 5 bases and J lost 8; bases outside the gene matches: 6. From germline, CDR1 is SEHNR and CDR2 FQNEAQ (reference sequence). CDR3 length: 14 amino acids.